This TCR beta chain was obtained from a study of blood T cell repertoires in COVID-19. Across the whole study: The United States, Italy and Spain supplied acute and convalescent COVID-19 samples.

In the authors' workflow: Amplified reference gene primers provided the basis for estimating nucleated cell counts. The table came from immunoSEQ multiplex PCR; TCRdb's copy has only in-frame clones and leaves some out. Clonal size and the V and J genes are those of that table, whereas D and trimming came from the DNA. This sample has 210,000 or so clones; under 80% occur once, and the top ten carry roughly 14%. The V end was cut by 10 bases, the J end by 8 bases, with 11 bases between. The germline CDR1 and CDR2 sequences are MDHEN and SYDVKM. The CDR3 sequence is 10 residues long. V usage is TRBV28 and J usage is TRBJ1-2, with D uncertain. This clonotype was obtained from a man between 50 and 59 years old who had recovered from COVID-19. The sample was peripheral blood. The CDR3 region has the DNA TGTGCCACCGCGCGTAGCGGCTACACCTTC. Translated, it gives CATARSGYTF.